The sequence of this T cell receptor beta chain was determined in a study of T cells in Graves' hyperthyroidism and ophthalmopathy. This clonotype was seen ten or more times. In germline, CDR1 is KGHSH, CDR2 LQKENI. CDR3 size: 14 residues. V was pared by 2 bases and J by 6 bases, with 13 bases between. There were TCR beta CDR3 regions amplified from RNA transcripts. The TCR CDR3 first-round RT-PCR relied on the HTBI primer set. MiXCR, applied by TCRdb to the multiplex PCR reads, yields one record per CDR3 protein. The data show fewer than 400,000 distinct CDR3 sequences, with 16% seen just once and roughly 31% held by the top ten.

Sequencing was performed on blood. The chain employs TRBV18 and TRBJ1-2, with D unresolved. The clonotype was recovered from a young man with Graves' hyperthyroidism. The CDR3 DNA sequence: TGTGCCAGCTCACCAAGAGCAGGAACGGATGGCTACACCTTC. This translates into CASSPRAGTDGYTF.